The present T cell receptor (beta chain) was sequenced within a study of shared clonotypes between healthy human individuals. About the research overall: Each donor had three CD4 naive, three CD4 memory, two CD8 naive and one CD8 memory plate.

Per germline, CDR1 MDHEN and CDR2 SYDVKM. The J segment lost 5 bases and the V segment lost 5 bases, leaving 14 bases of the junction unmatched. The CDR3 has 17 amino acids. Findings and caveats of the study: Among the subsets, naive ones generally showed larger estimated richness than memory ones. Sharing across four donors was highest in naive CD4 (approximately 5%) and lowest in memory CD8 (0.4%).

Comment on this clone: The antigen remains unidentified.

This table comes from immunoSEQ multiplex PCR, and its TCRdb copy is limited to in-frame clones, with some not included. This sample carries millions of clones, approximately 92% of them seen once, and the ten largest clones take more than 0.12%. Investigators divided CD4+ cells into CD45RA+ naive and CD45RA-negative memory subsets. The sequenced sample was naive CD4+ T cells sorted from blood. As for subset: CD45RA+ positively selected. This TCR was sampled from a man aged 18 to 29 in good health. The chain links TRBV28 to TRBJ1-2; 10 bases line up with TRBD1. The CDR3 sequence is CASSLILFRTGGYGYTF. The CDR3 bases are TGTGCCAGCAGTCTCATTCTCTTCCGGACAGGGGGGTATGGCTACACCTTC.